This TCR beta chain emerged from a study of CD8+CD57+ T cells in acquired aplastic anemia. Notes on this clonotype: Its target is unknown.

CDR3 length equals 16 residues. Trimming stripped 0 bases from V and 5 bases from J, with 17 bases between. CDR1 SGHRS and CDR2 YFSETQ come from the germline V gene. Template material for TCR beta VDJ and CDR3 profiling consisted of genomic DNA. TCRdb redid the calling of the reads with MiXCR, one entry per CDR3 protein. The table includes 350,000 to 450,000 distinct CDR3 sequences, just under 70% detected once. The study, taken as a whole, reports: Any difference that existed in CD8+ Simpson's diversity between patients and controls was not significant.

The chain carries TRBV5-1 and TRBJ2-5; a possible D gene is TRBD2 (6 bases). The sequencing input was sorted CD4+, CD8+, or CD8+CD57+ T cells (not recorded which) from PBMCs. The TCR comes from a human donor in good health, serving as a control. The CDR3 loop is CASSLGGVKPGETQYF. CDR3 bases: TGCGCCAGCAGCTTGGGCGGGGTCAAACCTGGGGAGACCCAGTACTTC.